This passage covers 23 T cell receptor beta chains from one sample sequenced in a study of CD8 T cells in Susac syndrome. RNA amounts of 0.5 to 1 ug underwent reverse transcription with random hexamers. One entry per CDR3 protein results from TCRdb running MiXCR on the immunoSEQ multiplex PCR reads. The sample lists 140,000 or so distinct CDR3 sequences; around 94% were seen once. Sequencing was carried out using CD4+ T cells from PBMCs. The source is a human donor in good health.

The genes are TRBV2 and TRBJ1-2, with TRBD1 matching 9 bases. The V gene end was trimmed by 4 bases and the J gene end by 8 bases; junction bases not matched to a gene: 11. This CDR3 contains 15 residues. The germline V gene has CDR1 SNHLY and CDR2 FYNNEI. The CDR3 DNA is TGTGCCAGCAGTGGTAGTCGTGGGACAGGGCAGGGCTACACCTTC. This encodes CASSGSRGTGQGYTF. Full variable domain (outside the CDR3, taken from reference TRBV2 and TRBJ1-2): EPEVTQTPSHQVTQMGQEVILRCVPISNHLYFYWYRQILGQKVEFLVSFYNNEISEKSEIFDDQFSVERPDGSNFTLKIRSTKLEDSAMYFCASSGSRGTGQGYTFGSGTRLTVV.

This chain connects TRBV12-3 or TRBV12-4 to TRBJ2-5, with 8 bases aligning to TRBD1. The V gene end was trimmed by 6 bases and the J gene end by 4 bases; junction bases not matched to a gene: 7. There are 14 residues in the CDR3. The chain's CDR3 is CASSAGQGGETQYF. CDR3 in DNA: TGTGCCAGCAGCGCTGGACAGGGAGGAGAGACCCAGTACTTC.

This clonotype was observed a handful of times. The chain has TRBV11-2 and TRBJ1-1, with unresolved D. The germline V gene has CDR1 SGHAT and CDR2 FQNNGV. The CDR3 spans 12 residues. Trimming cost V 3 bases and J 6 bases, with 8 bases left between them. The CDR3 DNA sequence: TGTGCCAGCAGCTTCGTGCGCGCTGAAGCTTTCTTT. It is translated as CASSFVRAEAFF.

This rearrangement joins TRBV6-1 to TRBJ2-1; perhaps TRBD2 as D (5 bases). From germline, CDR1 is MNHNS and CDR2 SASEGT. This CDR3 is built from 13 residues. V was shortened by 10 bases and J by 6 bases, with 16 bases between the two germline ends. CDR3 DNA sequence: TGTGCCACTTTCCGCGTAGCGTCCAATGAGCAGTTCTTC. This encodes CATFRVASNEQFF.

This rearrangement joins TRBV30 to TRBJ2-2, with D unclear. Germline CDR1 reads GTSNPN; CDR2 reads SVGIG (reference sequence). Between the trimmed V and J ends, which lost 4 bases and 3 bases, there was a span of 21 bases. This CDR3 spans 17 amino acids. CDR3 amino acids: CAWTPHDLRSDTGELFF. Written as DNA, the CDR3 is TGTGCCTGGACCCCTCATGACCTACGAAGCGACACCGGGGAGCTGTTTTTT.

V gene TRBV9 combines with J gene TRBJ2-5; TRBD1 matches at 9 bases. The junction had 2 bases not matched to a gene; V was cut back by 4 bases and J by 1 base. CDR1 and CDR2 from the germline V gene are SGDLS and YYNGEE. The length of the CDR3 is 14 residues. CDR3 residues: CASSTQGAQETQYF. CDR3 bases: TGTGCCAGCAGCACACAGGGGGCCCAAGAGACCCAGTACTTC.

The rearrangement links TRBV21-1 to TRBJ1-1. TRBV21-1 represents a pseudogene. This CDR3 is built from 14 residues. The CDR3 DNA reads as TGTGCCAGCAGCAATGAGGGTCTGAACACTGAAGCTTTCTTT. Protein: CASSNEGLNTEAFF.

The V and J genes are TRBV19 and TRBJ2-7; no firm D call. The germline CDR1 and CDR2 sequences are LNHDA and SQIVND (reference sequence). The CDR3 loop spans 12 amino acids. Trimming pared 6 bases from V and 3 bases from J, leaving 9 bases between. CDR3 in DNA: TGTGCCAGTAGCAGGAGCATCTACGAGCAGTACTTC. This gives the protein CASSRSIYEQYF. The variable domain in full, completed from reference TRBV19 and TRBJ2-7, reads DGGITQSPKYLFRKEGQNVTLSCEQNLNHDAMYWYRQDPGQGLRLIYYSQIVNDFQKGDIAEGYSVSREKKESFPLTVTSAQKNPTAFYLCASSRSIYEQYFGPGTRLTVT.

This clonotype has only one observation. The chain joins TRBV25-1 to TRBJ2-7; possible D gene TRBD2, 5 bases. V gave up 3 bases and J gave up 4 bases, with 13 bases separating them. This CDR3 spans 14 amino acids. The germline V gene has CDR1 MGHDK and CDR2 SYGVNS. DNA for the CDR3: TGTGCCAGCAGTGATGGCGGGTATGGGTACGAGCAGTACTTC. Protein: CASSDGGYGYEQYF.

The chain uses TRBV11-2 and TRBJ1-2; a possible D gene is TRBD1 (5 bases). V lost 6 bases and J lost 8, with 13 bases in between. CDR3 length: 12 amino acids. Germline lookup yields CDR1 SGHAT and CDR2 FQNNGV. The CDR3 region is CASSLGDGGYTF. CDR3 sequence (DNA): TGTGCCAGCAGTCTCGGGGACGGGGGCTACACCTTC. The full variable domain, completed using reference TRBV11-2 and TRBJ1-2, is EAGVAQSPRYKIIEKRQSVAFWCNPISGHATLYWYQQILGQGPKLLIQFQNNGVVDDSQLPKDRFSAERLKGVDSTLKIQPAKLEDSAVYLCASSLGDGGYTFGSGTRLTVV.

This clonotype was observed a single time. The chain links TRBV5-1 to TRBJ1-6, with a tentative D call TRBD1 (6 bases). CDR3 length: 15 residues. V was cut by 2 bases and J by 7 bases, with 13 bases left in between. CDR1 is SGHRS and CDR2 is YFSETQ in the germline V gene. The CDR3 reads CASSFDGRGNSPLHF. The DNA of the CDR3 is TGCGCCAGCAGCTTCGACGGCAGGGGCAATTCACCCCTCCACTTT.

The chain has TRBV4-1 and TRBJ1-5; 9 bases are shared with TRBD1. V lost 2 bases and J lost 2; bases outside the gene matches: 10. This CDR3 region has 18 residues. Per germline, CDR1 MGHRA and CDR2 YSYEKL. The CDR3 bases are TGCGCCAGCAGCCAATACGGGACAGGGTTGGCAGGCAATCAGCCCCAGCATTTT. Amino acid sequence: CASSQYGTGLAGNQPQHF.

The chain combines TRBV18 with TRBJ1-2; 7 nucleotides agree with TRBD1. Germline V gene lookup returns CDR1 KGHSH and CDR2 LQKENI. The CDR3 has 16 residues. The ends lost 2 bases at V and 1 base at J; junction bases unmatched: 7. CDR3 sequence: CASSPGVQGNNYGYTF. CDR3 nucleotide sequence: TGTGCCAGCTCACCAGGCGTACAGGGGAATAACTATGGCTACACCTTC. The complete variable domain, with remaining parts taken from reference TRBV18 and TRBJ1-2, reads NAGVMQNPRHLVRRRGQEARLRCSPMKGHSHVYWYRQLPEEGLKFMVYLQKENIIDESGMPKERFSAEFPKEGPSILRIQQVVRGDSAAYFCASSPGVQGNNYGYTFGSGTRLTVV.

This chain uses TRBV5-1 with TRBJ2-4; tentatively, D is TRBD2 (6 bases). Trimming left V 0 bases short and J 1 base short, with 11 bases between. Germline V gene data show CDR1 as SGHRS and CDR2 as YFSETQ. This CDR3 contains 16 residues. CDR3 sequence reads: CASSLVGGPAKNIQYF. The CDR3, as DNA: TGCGCCAGCAGCTTGGTGGGGGGTCCCGCCAAAAACATTCAGTACTTC.

This clonotype is a singleton in its sample. The V gene is TRBV2, the J gene TRBJ1-4; D is unresolved. Germline lookup yields CDR1 SNHLY and CDR2 FYNNEI. CDR3 size: 15 residues. V shed 4 bases and J shed 3 bases, with 12 bases lying between them. The DNA of the CDR3 is TGTGCCAGCAGTGCTTTCGGCGTCTCTAATGAAAAACTGTTTTTT. Protein: CASSAFGVSNEKLFF.

The rearrangement joins TRBV30 to TRBJ2-4; tentatively, D is TRBD1 (5 bases). This CDR3 contains 14 residues. Germline V gene data show CDR1 as GTSNPN and CDR2 as SVGIG (reference sequence). The V end was cut by 3 bases, the J end by 8 bases, with 17 bases between. CDR3 residues: CAWRVRQGIDIQYF. In DNA, the CDR3 is TGTGCCTGGAGGGTTAGGCAGGGTATAGACATTCAGTACTTC.

CDR3 sequence reads: CASSLGSASGEAFF. Written as DNA, the CDR3 is TGCGCCAGCAGCTTGGGGTCGGCTTCGGGTGAAGCTTTCTTT. The rearrangement joins TRBV5-1 to TRBJ1-1; D is unclear. Trimming took 0 bases from V and 7 from J, leaving 13 bases between them. CDR1 is SGHRS and CDR2 is YFSETQ in the germline V gene. There are 14 residues in the CDR3.

This chain connects TRBV7-2 to TRBJ2-7; D unclear. Germline V gene sequence: CDR1 SGHTA, CDR2 FQGNSA. The V and J ends lost 1 base and 0 bases respectively, with 10 bases between them. The CDR3 has 15 amino acids. For the CDR3, the DNA is TGTGCCAGCAGCTTAGTCGTTCTTTCCTCCTACGAGCAGTACTTC. The encoded protein is CASSLVVLSSYEQYF. The whole variable domain, filled in from reference TRBV7-2 and TRBJ2-7, reads GAGVSQSPSNKVTEKGKDVELRCDPISGHTALYWYRQSLGQGLEFLIYFQGNSAPDKSGLPSDRFSAERTGGSVSTLTIQRTQQEDSAVYLCASSLVVLSSYEQYFGPGTRLTVT.

The V gene is TRBV7-2, the J gene TRBJ2-7; tentative D call: TRBD1 (5 bases). This CDR3 region has 14 residues. The germline V gene has CDR1 SGHTA and CDR2 FQGNSA. V gave up 5 bases and J gave up 2 bases, with 13 bases separating them. CDR3 sequence reads: CASSPNTGPYEQYF. CDR3 coding DNA: TGTGCCAGCAGCCCGAATACAGGACCCTACGAGCAGTACTTC.

The J gene is TRBJ2-1, the V gene TRBV2; D unresolved. V lost 3 bases and J lost 4, with 7 bases in between. Germline CDR1 and CDR2: SNHLY and FYNNEI. The CDR3 consists of 13 residues. Here the CDR3 reads CASSDGLYNEQFF. DNA of the CDR3: TGTGCCAGCAGTGACGGGTTGTACAATGAGCAGTTCTTC.

The chain couples TRBV7-6 to TRBJ2-5, with TRBD2 matching 12 bases. V lost 2 bases, J lost 5 bases, and 0 bases stayed unmatched. The germline V gene encodes CDR1 SGHVS and CDR2 FNYEAQ. This CDR3 is built from 14 residues. The CDR3 is CASSLLAGGETQYF. CDR3 in DNA: TGTGCCAGCAGCTTACTAGCGGGAGGGGAGACCCAGTACTTC. Full variable domain (missing parts from reference TRBV7-6 and TRBJ2-5): GAGVSQSPRYKVTKRGQDVALRCDPISGHVSLYWYRQALGQGPEFLTYFNYEAQQDKSGLPNDRFSAERPEGSISTLTIQRTEQRDSAMYRCASSLLAGGETQYFGPGTRLLVL.

The chain recombines TRBV29-1 with TRBJ2-5; TRBD2 agrees at 11 bases. Germline lookup yields CDR1 SQVTM and CDR2 ANQGSEA. This CDR3 contains 16 residues. J lost 5 bases, V lost 3 bases, and 11 bases had no gene match. The CDR3 region has the DNA TGCAGCGTTGATCTTGCTAGCGGGAGGAGTACGGAGACCCAGTACTTC. Its translation: CSVDLASGRSTETQYF.

The V gene is TRBV20-1, the J gene TRBJ2-5; 9 bases agree with TRBD2. The trim removed 0 bases at V and 5 bases at J, leaving 7 bases unmatched. The CDR3 has 15 residues. Germline V gene data show CDR1 as DFQATT and CDR2 as SNEGSKA (reference sequence). The DNA for the CDR3 is TGCAGTGCTAGAGATCTAGGTAGCGGGAGTGAGACCCAGTACTTC. It yields the protein CSARDLGSGSETQYF.